These 27 T cell receptor beta chains came from one sample sequenced in a study of T cell repertoires in cytomegalovirus infection. One entry per CDR3 protein, called by TCRdb with MiXCR from the reads. Of 150,000 to 200,000 distinct CDR3 sequences in the sample, approximately 30% were seen once. Sequencing used PBMCs. The source of these receptors is a human donor in good health (CMV status not recorded). Some clones in this sample may be carry-over from other donors' samples.

In its sample, this clonotype was seen a few times. This chain links TRBV20-1 with TRBJ2-1, with 12 bases lining up with TRBD2. The CDR3 is made up of 13 amino acids. The junction had 5 bases not matched to a gene; V was cut back by 7 bases and J by 7 bases. Germline loops: CDR1 DFQATT, CDR2 SNEGSKA (reference sequence). The chain's CDR3 is CSVQTSGGNEQFF. CDR3 in DNA: TGCAGTGTCCAGACTAGCGGGGGTAATGAGCAGTTCTTC.

This clonotype was picked up a small number of times. The gene calls are TRBV5-6 and TRBJ2-7, with TRBD1 matching over 10 bases. The CDR3 sequence is 15 residues long. V lost 0 bases to trimming and J lost 6 bases; unmatched junction nucleotides: 6. The germline V gene has CDR1 SGHDT and CDR2 YYEEEE. The CDR3 DNA reads TGTGCCAGCAGCTTGGGGGGGACAGGGGAAGCCGAGCAGTACTTC. This gives the protein CASSLGGTGEAEQYF.

This clonotype has only a few counts. The genes are TRBV20-1 and TRBJ1-1; D not certain. The V end was cut by 6 bases, the J end by 0 bases, with 14 bases between. The CDR3 length is 14 residues. CDR1 DFQATT and CDR2 SNEGSKA come from the germline V gene (reference sequence). CDR3 sequence: CSAPKGTMNTEAFF. In DNA form, the CDR3 reads TGCAGTGCCCCTAAAGGAACCATGAACACTGAAGCTTTCTTT.

The chain combines TRBV12-3 or TRBV12-4 with TRBJ1-2; D is uncertain. The CDR3 is 13 amino acids. With 5 bases removed from V and 8 bases from J, the gap between germline ends came to 15 bases. In DNA form, the CDR3 reads TGTGCCAGCAGTCCCGGAAAGGCGGGAGGCTACACCTTC. Amino acid sequence: CASSPGKAGGYTF.

This clonotype was seen a few times. The chain links TRBV7-3 to TRBJ2-2; D uncertain. The CDR3 has 13 residues. Germline V gene sequence: CDR1 SGHTA, CDR2 FQGTGA. V lost 5 bases, J lost 6 bases, and 10 bases lay in between. CDR3 loop: CASSRPSSGELFF. CDR3 nucleotide sequence: TGTGCCAGCAGCCGACCCTCTTCCGGGGAGCTGTTTTTT.

The gene calls are TRBV7-2 and TRBJ2-4; no clear D gene. The germline V and J ends were trimmed by 3 bases and 3 bases, with 9 bases remaining between them. CDR3 size: 14 residues. In germline, CDR1 is SGHTA, CDR2 FQGNSA. The CDR3 coding sequence is TGTGCCAGCAGCTTTCCGCGGCACAAAAACATTCAGTACTTC. Translation gives CASSFPRHKNIQYF.

Only a few counts were recorded for this clonotype. CDR3 amino acids: CASSWSSMNTEAFF. For the CDR3, the DNA is TGTGCCAGCAGCTGGAGTTCTATGAACACTGAAGCTTTCTTT. The chain employs TRBV7-2 and TRBJ1-1, with D unclear. CDR1 and CDR2 from the germline V gene are SGHTA and FQGNSA. This CDR3 is built from 14 residues. Between the trimmed V and J ends, which lost 4 bases and 0 bases, there was a span of 9 bases. Filled out from reference TRBV7-2 and TRBJ1-1, the complete variable domain reads GAGVSQSPSNKVTEKGKDVELRCDPISGHTALYWYRQSLGQGLEFLIYFQGNSAPDKSGLPSDRFSAERTGGSVSTLTIQRTQQEDSAVYLCASSWSSMNTEAFFGQGTRLTVV.

The table lists this clonotype with many counts. The chain uses TRBV12-5 and TRBJ1-2; 7 bases align to TRBD1. V shed 2 bases, J shed 4 bases, and the junction held 7 bases outside the gene matches. The CDR3 length is 15 residues. From germline, CDR1 is LGHNT and CDR2 FRNRAP. CDR3: CASGLSRTGSYGYTF. The CDR3 DNA follows: TGTGCTAGTGGTTTGTCCCGGACAGGTTCCTATGGCTACACCTTC. Full variable domain (missing parts from reference TRBV12-5 and TRBJ1-2): DARVTQTPRHKVTEMGQEVTMRCQPILGHNTVFWYRQTMMQGLELLAYFRNRAPLDDSGMPKDRFSAEMPDATLATLKIQPSEPRDSAVYFCASGLSRTGSYGYTFGSGTRLTVV.

The chain couples TRBV4-1 to TRBJ2-2, with 7 bases identical to TRBD1. This CDR3 is built from 15 residues. In germline, CDR1 is MGHRA, CDR2 YSYEKL. J gave up 7 bases and V 3 bases, and 8 bases lay outside the gene matches. DNA of the CDR3: TGCGCCAGCAGCCAGGAGACAGGGAATGACGGGGAGCTGTTTTTT. Amino acid sequence: CASSQETGNDGELFF.

The V gene is TRBV2, the J gene TRBJ1-5; 7 positions agree with TRBD1. Looked up from germline, CDR1 is SNHLY and CDR2 is FYNNEI. The trim removed 6 bases at V and 3 bases at J, leaving 2 bases unmatched. The CDR3 consists of 13 residues. CDR3 nucleotides: TGTGCCAGCAGAGACAGGGTCAATCAGCCCCAGCATTTT. This sequence encodes CASRDRVNQPQHF.

In its sample, this clonotype was seen a few times. The chain uses TRBV5-1 and TRBJ2-2; D tentatively fits TRBD1 or TRBD2 (5 bases each). The V end lost 3 bases, the J end lost 0 bases, and 12 bases lay between the germline ends. Germline V CDR1 and CDR2: SGHRS, YFSETQ. The CDR3 has 16 residues. The DNA for the CDR3 is TGCGCCAGCAGCTCCGGGGCAGCGGCGAACACCGGGGAGCTGTTTTTT. Its translation is CASSSGAAANTGELFF. Using reference TRBV5-1 and TRBJ2-2 for the parts outside the CDR3, the full variable domain is KAGVTQTPRYLIKTRGQQVTLSCSPISGHRSVSWYQQTPGQGLQFLFEYFSETQRNKGNFPGRFSGRQFSNSRSEMNVSTLELGDSALYLCASSSGAAANTGELFFGEGSRLTVL.

This clonotype has just a few counts. The chain employs TRBV5-1 and TRBJ2-1, with D possibly matching TRBD1 (5 bases). V lost 5 bases, J lost 0 bases, and 15 bases lay in between. Germline CDR1 reads SGHRS; CDR2 reads YFSETQ. CDR3 length: 16 amino acids. The CDR3 sequence: CASRSPDSFSYNEQFF. As DNA, the CDR3 is TGCGCCAGCAGAAGCCCAGACAGCTTCTCCTACAATGAGCAGTTCTTC.

As concerns this clonotype: The junction shows a germline mismatch at one end, possibly a read error. The rearrangement uses TRBV5-3 and TRBJ2-3, with TRBD2 matching over 8 bases. TRBV5-3 is designated an ORF whose function remains uncertain. The CDR3 runs 15 residues. The CDR3 DNA sequence: TGTGCCAGCAGCTTCCCGGGGGGGTGGACAGATACGCAGTATTTT. Protein sequence: CASSFPGGWTDTQYF.

CDR3 in amino acids: CASSRTGGRGEQYF. The CDR3 nucleotides read TGTGCCAGCAGTCGAACGGGAGGGCGAGGCGAGCAGTACTTC. V usage is TRBV6-5 and J usage is TRBJ2-7; TRBD2 matches at 8 bases. Germline-derived CDR1 and CDR2 are MNHEY and SVGAGI. The CDR3 spans 14 residues. V lost 5 bases to trimming and J lost 6 bases; unmatched junction nucleotides: 9.

The V gene is TRBV11-3, the J gene TRBJ2-2; tentatively, D is TRBD1 or TRBD2 (5 bases each). Trimming removed 5 bases at V and 3 bases at J, with 10 bases between. The germline V gene has CDR1 SGHNT and CDR2 YENEEA. The CDR3 runs to 14 residues. CDR3 DNA sequence: TGTGCCAGCAGCCCCGGGACCTACACCGGGGAGCTGTTTTTT. This codes for CASSPGTYTGELFF.

This clonotype was observed a handful of times. The genes are TRBV7-2 and TRBJ2-5, with D tentatively TRBD2 (7 bases). The CDR3 has 14 amino acids. Looked up from germline, CDR1 is SGHTA and CDR2 is FQGNSA. Trimming shortened V by 0 bases and J by 10 bases, and 15 bases separated the two germline ends. The chain's CDR3 is CASSLAGGPSDQYF. The CDR3 DNA is TGTGCCAGCAGCTTAGCGGGGGGGCCCTCGGACCAGTACTTC.

This clonotype appeared a few times. This chain uses TRBV29-1 with TRBJ1-1; 7 bases are shared with TRBD1. Germline V gene data show CDR1 as SQVTM and CDR2 as ANQGSEA. V lost 5 bases, J lost 1 base, and 4 bases stayed unmatched. This CDR3 comprises 13 residues. The CDR3 nucleotides read TGCAGCGTTCCGGGACAGCGGAACACTGAAGCTTTCTTT. This codes for CSVPGQRNTEAFF.

V and J are TRBV4-3 and TRBJ2-1; D is possibly TRBD2 (5 bases). V shed 4 bases and J shed 7 bases, with 14 bases lying between them. The germline V gene encodes CDR1 LGHNA and CDR2 YSLEER. This CDR3 comprises 14 residues. CDR3 nucleotides: TGCGCCAGCAGCCCAAGTCGAGGGTGGAATGAGCAGTTCTTC. This gives the protein CASSPSRGWNEQFF.

The rearrangement uses TRBV7-2 and TRBJ1-2, with 7 bases aligning to TRBD1. Germline V CDR1 and CDR2: SGHTA, FQGNSA. The CDR3 runs 15 residues. V shed 4 bases, J shed 6 bases, and the junction held 11 bases outside the gene matches. The DNA of the CDR3 is TGTGCCAGCAGCTCCCTGGGACAGTCTATGGATGGCTACACCTTC. This codes for CASSSLGQSMDGYTF.

The chain recombines TRBV29-1 with TRBJ2-7, with 8 bases identical to TRBD1. V shed 5 bases and J 0 bases; nucleotides not matched to a gene: 3. Germline-derived CDR1 and CDR2 are SQVTM and ANQGSEA. The CDR3 consists of 13 residues. The CDR3: CSVWTGSSYEQYF. CDR3 nucleotide sequence: TGCAGCGTTTGGACAGGGAGCTCCTACGAGCAGTACTTC.

V is TRBV18 and J is TRBJ2-2; 8 positions match TRBD1. Trimming at V came to 5 bases and at J to 1 base, leaving 3 bases not matched to a gene. The CDR3 has 15 residues. Germline-derived CDR1 and CDR2 are KGHSH and LQKENI. The CDR3 reads CASSYGQGNTGELFF. The CDR3 DNA reads TGTGCCAGCTCATACGGACAGGGGAACACCGGGGAGCTGTTTTTT.

This clonotype has more than one count but fewer than ten. One junction end does not reproduce the germline sequence, and a read error may be involved. This chain uses TRBV7-7 with TRBJ2-1; 10 positions agree with TRBD2. Germline V lookup: CDR1 SSHAT, CDR2 FNYEAQ (reference sequence). The CDR3 is made up of 15 amino acids. CDR3 nucleotide sequence: TGTGCTAGCAGCCAGGCACTAGCGGGGAACAATGAGCAGTTCTTC. Translation gives CASSQALAGNNEQFF.

This clonotype was found a few times. The chain couples TRBV10-3 to TRBJ1-2; TRBD1 might be the D (5 bases). With 6 bases removed from V and 8 bases from J, the gap between germline ends came to 13 bases. The CDR3 runs 12 residues. Germline loops: CDR1 ENHRY, CDR2 SYGVKD. This chain's CDR3 is CAISQNRKGYTF. The CDR3 nucleotides read TGTGCCATCAGCCAGAACAGGAAGGGCTACACCTTC.

This clonotype has a count of ten or more. The chain has TRBV7-2 and TRBJ1-1; no definite D call. V lost 1 base to trimming and J lost 9 bases, with 9 bases between them. Per germline, CDR1 SGHTA and CDR2 FQGNSA. CDR3 size: 12 residues. CDR3 sequence reads: CASSLEVHKAFF. Here the CDR3 DNA reads TGTGCCAGCAGCTTAGAGGTACATAAAGCTTTCTTT.

This clonotype has a count of ten or more. The gene calls are TRBV7-2 and TRBJ2-1, with D possibly matching TRBD2 (5 bases). Germline CDR1 reads SGHTA; CDR2 reads FQGNSA. CDR3 length equals 13 residues. The ends were cut back, 6 bases at V and 7 bases at J, with 13 bases in the middle. CDR3 in amino acids: CASSRSGKNEQFF. The CDR3 DNA is TGTGCCAGCAGTCGCTCGGGGAAGAATGAGCAGTTCTTC.

The chain combines TRBV12-5 with TRBJ2-7; D ambiguous. Germline V gene data show CDR1 as LGHNT and CDR2 as FRNRAP. CDR3 length: 10 amino acids. The V end lost 6 bases, the J end lost 3 bases, and 3 bases lay between the germline ends. CDR3 sequence (DNA): TGTGCTAGTGGAGGCTACGAGCAGTACTTC. This translates into CASGGYEQYF.

This clonotype was seen many times. The chain couples TRBV19 to TRBJ1-5; TRBD1 matches 7 bases. J was trimmed by 0 bases and V by 5 bases; bases with no gene match: 7. The CDR3 loop spans 16 amino acids. The V gene's germline CDR1 is LNHDA and CDR2 SQIVND (reference sequence). DNA of the CDR3: TGTGCCAGTAGTCCCAGACAGGGAGATAGCAATCAGCCCCAGCATTTT. Protein: CASSPRQGDSNQPQHF. Full variable domain (rest looked up from reference TRBV19 and TRBJ1-5): DGGITQSPKYLFRKEGQNVTLSCEQNLNHDAMYWYRQDPGQGLRLIYYSQIVNDFQKGDIAEGYSVSREKKESFPLTVTSAQKNPTAFYLCASSPRQGDSNQPQHFGDGTRLSIL.